This entry lists 8 T cell receptor beta chains sequenced from one sample in a study of cytomegalovirus exposure and HLA in healthy donors. The PCR was carried out with 60 Vbeta primers and 13 Jbeta primers. TCRdb keeps only in-frame clones here, not all; method: immunoSEQ multiplex PCR. The table shows around 150,000 clones, with approximately 85% occurring only once. The specimen sequenced was PBMCs. The receptors originated from a man aged 45-65 years in good health and CMV-seropositive.

The chain employs TRBV5-1 and TRBJ2-5; D not resolved. Germline V lookup: CDR1 SGHRS, CDR2 YFSETQ. CDR3 length equals 13 residues. Trimming left V 0 bases short and J 5 bases short, with 8 bases between. This chain's CDR3 is CASSLARRETQYF. CDR3 sequence (DNA): TGCGCCAGCAGCTTGGCTAGACGGGAGACCCAGTACTTC. Variable domain in full (rest from reference TRBV5-1 and TRBJ2-5): KAGVTQTPRYLIKTRGQQVTLSCSPISGHRSVSWYQQTPGQGLQFLFEYFSETQRNKGNFPGRFSGRQFSNSRSEMNVSTLELGDSALYLCASSLARRETQYFGPGTRLLVL.

The chain has TRBV19 and TRBJ2-7, with D perhaps matching TRBD1 (6 bases). CDR1 and CDR2 from the germline V gene are LNHDA and SQIVND (reference sequence). The CDR3 is made up of 16 amino acids. V was pared by 2 bases and J by 7 bases, with 21 bases between. CDR3 protein: CASSIMTGGITLEQYF. CDR3 sequence (DNA): TGTGCCAGTAGTATAATGACAGGCGGTATTACGTTGGAGCAGTACTTC.

The rearrangement links TRBV4-2 to TRBJ2-7; 10 nucleotides match TRBD2. V shed 4 bases, J shed 2 bases, and the junction held 14 bases outside the gene matches. The CDR3 has 18 residues. Germline V CDR1 and CDR2: LGHNA, YNFKEQ. The chain's CDR3 is CASSPEGLALKHTYEQYF. The DNA of the CDR3 is TGTGCCAGCAGCCCAGAGGGACTAGCGCTAAAACACACCTACGAGCAGTACTTC.

This rearrangement joins TRBV27 to TRBJ1-2; no clear D. The V and J ends lost 10 bases and 7 bases respectively, with 10 bases between them. The CDR3 loop spans 10 amino acids. The germline V gene encodes CDR1 MNHEY and CDR2 SMNVEV (reference sequence). This CDR3 reads CATWGGGYTF. For the CDR3, the DNA is TGTGCCACCTGGGGAGGTGGCTACACCTTC.

The J gene is TRBJ2-1, the V gene TRBV6-5; 8 nucleotides align to TRBD2. Germline V gives CDR1 MNHEY, CDR2 SVGAGI. The CDR3 spans 13 residues. J gave up 6 bases and V 7 bases, and 5 bases lay outside the gene matches. The CDR3 region has the DNA TGTGCCAGCACAGCGGGAGAGTTCAATGAGCAGTTCTTC. Translating it yields CASTAGEFNEQFF.

The gene calls are TRBV29-1 and TRBJ2-7; 8 nucleotides agree with TRBD1. The V gene end was trimmed by 5 bases and the J gene end by 3 bases; junction bases not matched to a gene: 6. The CDR3 length is 13 residues. CDR1 SQVTM and CDR2 ANQGSEA come from the germline V gene. This chain's CDR3 is CSVSTGAGYEQYF. CDR3 coding DNA: TGCAGCGTTTCGACAGGGGCCGGCTACGAGCAGTACTTC.

The chain employs TRBV28 and TRBJ2-1; D might be TRBD2 (6 bases). Germline loops: CDR1 MDHEN, CDR2 SYDVKM. V was shortened by 3 bases and J by 6 bases, with 18 bases between the two germline ends. The CDR3 is 16 residues long. In DNA, the CDR3 is TGTGCCAGCAGTTTCCGGAGGAGGGGTACGGCCAATGAGCAGTTCTTC. It translates to CASSFRRRGTANEQFF.

This chain connects TRBV7-9 to TRBJ1-4, with D possibly being TRBD1 (6 bases). Trimming pared 6 bases from V and 7 bases from J, leaving 12 bases between. CDR3 length: 13 amino acids. CDR1 is SEHNR and CDR2 is FQNEAQ in the germline V gene (reference sequence). The DNA of the CDR3 is TGTGCCAGCAGAACGAACAGGGTTGAAAAACTGTTTTTT. Protein sequence: CASRTNRVEKLFF.